A selection of T cell receptor beta chains follows, all from one sample in a study of CD8+ T cells in alopecia areata. Profiled with immunoSEQ multiplex PCR; TCRdb holds only in-frame clones, not every one. This sample carries roughly 170,000 clones, around 58% of them seen once, and the ten largest clones take roughly 12%. Sequenced material: CD8+ T cells sorted from blood, taken at week 24, from a patient treated with tofacitinib. These receptor sequences come from a human donor with alopecia areata. CDR3s include the opening cysteine and the closing phenylalanine or tryptophan. A D gene is named only where the DNA matches it firmly. Only some rows state a clone size, as once, few, many or a class for expanded clones.

J gene,clone size,V gene,D gene,CDR3 DNA,CDR3 protein
TRBJ1-1,-,TRBV30,-,TGTGCCTGGAGTGGAGGGAGGCCCGGAGCTTTCTTT,CAWSGGRPGAFF
TRBJ1-4,once,TRBV15,-,TGTGCCACCAGCAGAGATCGGGGAGTCGAAAAACTGTTTTTT,CATSRDRGVEKLFF
TRBJ2-1,-,TRBV19,TRBD2,TGTGCCAGTACCGAAGGACTAGCGGGGGGGTACAATGAGCAGTTCTTC,CASTEGLAGGYNEQFF
TRBJ2-7,-,TRBV5-1,-,TGCGCCAGCAGCTTGGCGACAGGCTACGAGCAGTACTTC,CASSLATGYEQYF
TRBJ2-7,-,TRBV4-1,-,TGCGCCAGCAGCCAAAAGGTCGGGGGATACTACGAGCAGTACTTC,CASSQKVGGYYEQYF
TRBJ2-7,once,TRBV4-2,-,TGTGCCAGCAGCCCCGGACAGTCCTACGAGCAGTACTTC,CASSPGQSYEQYF
TRBJ2-1,-,TRBV10-3,TRBD2,TGTGCCATCAGTGACGCAAAAACGGGGGGGTACTACAATGAGCAGTTCTTC,CAISDAKTGGYYNEQFF
TRBJ1-3,-,TRBV4-1,-,TGCGCCAGCAGCCGACTTGGAAGAAACACCATATATTTT,CASSRLGRNTIYF
TRBJ2-7,-,TRBV14,-,TGTGCCAGCAGTCCTCAGGGATACTACGAGCAGTACTTC,CASSPQGYYEQYF
TRBJ2-7,-,TRBV2,TRBD2,TGTGCCACCCTGGGACTAGCGGCTTCCGAGCAGTACTTC,CATLGLAASEQYF
TRBJ2-2,-,TRBV29-1,TRBD1,TGCAGCGTATGGGACAGGGCCTTCCCGCCAGGCACCGGGGAGCTGTTTTTT,CSVWDRAFPPGTGELFF
TRBJ1-2,few,TRBV4-2,TRBD1,TGTGCCAGCAGCCAAGGAACAGGGGAAAGCTATGGCTACACCTTC,CASSQGTGESYGYTF
TRBJ2-3,few,TRBV30,-,TGTGCCTGGAGTGCGGGGGCCGGCGCAGATACGCAGTATTTT,CAWSAGAGADTQYF
TRBJ2-5,-,TRBV6-6,-,TGTGCCAGCAGTTACTCCGGGTGGGAGACCCAGTACTTC,CASSYSGWETQYF
TRBJ2-3,-,TRBV6-1,-,TGTGCCAGCAGTGAGGGTCTAGAAGTCGCCCATACGCAGTATTTT,CASSEGLEVAHTQYF
TRBJ2-3,few,TRBV15,TRBD2,TGTGCCACCAGCAGATCAGGACTAGCGGGGGGGCTAAGCACAGATACGCAGTATTTT,CATSRSGLAGGLSTDTQYF
TRBJ1-1,-,TRBV6-6,-,TGTGCCAGCAGTTACTCGGAGGGTAACACTGAAGCTTTCTTT,CASSYSEGNTEAFF
TRBJ2-3,-,TRBV19,-,TGTGCCAGTACGGGGCCTGCCCGCACAGATACGCAGTATTTT,CASTGPARTDTQYF
TRBJ2-1,-,TRBV13,TRBD2,TGTGCCAGCAGCCGCGGGGGGGACAATGAGCAGTTCTTC,CASSRGGDNEQFF
TRBJ2-5,-,TRBV11-2,TRBD1,TGTGCCAGCAGCTTAACTCCGGCAGGGACAGGGGATGGGGAGACCCAGTACTTC,CASSLTPAGTGDGETQYF
TRBJ2-3,-,TRBV29-1,-,TGCAGCGTTGACATCCGGGGGTGGGGCCCAGATACGCAGTATTTT,CSVDIRGWGPDTQYF
TRBJ2-1,-,TRBV30,TRBD1,TGTGCCTGGAGTGAGGGGGCGAGCTCCTACAATGAGCAGTTCTTC,CAWSEGASSYNEQFF
TRBJ2-2,once,TRBV2,-,TGTGCCAGCAGTGAAGGAGACGGGGAGCTGTTTTTT,CASSEGDGELFF
TRBJ1-2,-,TRBV5-1,-,TGCGCCAGCAGCTTGTATAGACACCACTATGGCTACACCTTC,CASSLYRHHYGYTF
TRBJ2-7,-,TRBV11-2,-,TGTGCCAGCAGCTTAGGGGGGGTCGAGAAGTACTTC,CASSLGGVEKYF
TRBJ1-3,few,TRBV11-2,-,TGTGCCAGCAGCAACCTCGGGAACACCATATATTTT,CASSNLGNTIYF
TRBJ2-6,-,TRBV14,-,TGTGCCAGCACCATCTCTGGGGCCAACGTCCTGACTTTC,CASTISGANVLTF
TRBJ1-6,-,TRBV27,-,TGTGCCAGCAGTTTCCATCCCTGGACAGTAATTGATTTGTCGTATTCACCCCTCCACTTT,CASSFHPWTVIDLSYSPLHF
TRBJ2-2,-,TRBV29-1,TRBD1,TGCAGCGTTGAGGGTCAGGGGGTTACCGGGGAGCTGTTTTTT,CSVEGQGVTGELFF
TRBJ2-3,few,TRBV7-6,-,TGTGCCAGCAGCTCAGGGGCGGGAGATACGCAGTATTTT,CASSSGAGDTQYF
TRBJ1-1,-,TRBV4-1,-,TGCGCCAGCAGCCAGGGACCGACAAAAGCTTTCTTT,CASSQGPTKAFF
TRBJ2-3,-,TRBV6-5,TRBD2,TGTGCCAGCAGTTACTCCCTAGCGGGAAGGACAGATACGCAGTATTTT,CASSYSLAGRTDTQYF
TRBJ2-2,-,TRBV12-5,-,TGTGCTAGTGATCGAGCGAGGGATGGGACCGGGGAGCTGTTTTTT,CASDRARDGTGELFF
TRBJ2-5,-,TRBV5-6,TRBD2,TGTGCCAGCAGCTGGGGGGAGGGCAGCTTAGCGACCCAGTACTTC,CASSWGEGSLATQYF
TRBJ2-7,few,TRBV6-5,-,TGTGCCAGCAGGAGGGGAAGCTCCTACGAGCAGTACTTC,CASRRGSSYEQYF
TRBJ2-5,-,TRBV2,-,TGTGCCAGCAGTTTTCGAGGACAGTGGGTTGAGACCCAGTACTTC,CASSFRGQWVETQYF
TRBJ1-1,few,TRBV6-5,TRBD1,TGTGCCAGCAGTTCGACAGGGTACAACACTGAAGCTTTCTTT,CASSSTGYNTEAFF
TRBJ1-1,-,TRBV29-1,-,TGCAGCGTTGAAGGTAGTGCTAGGACTGAAGCTTTCTTT,CSVEGSARTEAFF
TRBJ2-7,-,TRBV23-1,TRBD2,TGCGCCAGCAGTCAATCTACCCCCGGGAGGGGGATACACTCCTACGAGCAGTACTTC,CASSQSTPGRGIHSYEQYF
TRBJ1-5,-,TRBV2,TRBD1,TGTGCCAGCGCATCACAGGGGGATCAGCCCCAGCATTTT,CASASQGDQPQHF
TRBJ2-4,few,TRBV2,TRBD1,TGTGCCAGCAGTGAATCGAGTCCGACAGGGGAAAACATTCAGTACTTC,CASSESSPTGENIQYF
TRBJ1-1,-,TRBV5-1,TRBD1,TGCGCCAGCAGCTTGGGCCACAGGGGGTTGGACACTGAAGCTTTCTTT,CASSLGHRGLDTEAFF
TRBJ2-3,once,TRBV15,TRBD2,TGTGCCACCAGCGACCCAGCGGGGGCGTCTCGCACAGATACGCAGTATTTT,CATSDPAGASRTDTQYF
TRBJ1-4,-,TRBV28,-,TGTGCCAGCAGCCAGAGCGGGACCTGGTCTTTGCGGGAACTGTTTTTT,CASSQSGTWSLRELFF
TRBJ1-1,-,TRBV29-1,TRBD1,TGCAGCGTTGTCTCGGACAGGGGGCGAGCGGCCACTGAAGCTTTCTTT,CSVVSDRGRAATEAFF
TRBJ2-3,few,TRBV10-3,-,TGTGCCATCAGCTTAGACAGACTCACAGATACGCAGTATTTT,CAISLDRLTDTQYF
TRBJ1-2,-,TRBV5-1,-,TGCGCCAGCACCACCGGGGGGCGAAGTGGCTACACCTTC,CASTTGGRSGYTF
TRBJ2-1,-,TRBV29-1,TRBD2,TGCAGCGTTGAAGGGACTAGCGGGGGCCCTTCCTACAATGAGCAGTTCTTC,CSVEGTSGGPSYNEQFF